The next 5 T cell receptor beta chains were all read from a single sample in a study of T cells in Graves' hyperthyroidism and ophthalmopathy. The investigators amplified TCR beta CDR3 regions from RNA transcripts. HTBI primers were the set used in a first-round RT-PCR of the TCR CDR3. A single record per CDR3 protein comes from TCRdb applying MiXCR to the multiplex PCR reads. The sample contains hundreds of thousands of distinct CDR3 sequences, about 15% of which appear only once. Sequencing was done on a sample of blood. The receptors derive from a woman in her late teens or twenties with Graves' hyperthyroidism.

This clonotype was observed a handful of times. The rearrangement joins TRBV4-1 to TRBJ2-5; 8 nucleotides match TRBD2. Germline CDR1 MGHRA, CDR2 YSYEKL. This CDR3 has 15 amino acids. Trimming removed 4 bases from V and 6 bases from J; junction bases left unmatched: 10. CDR3 DNA sequence: TGCGCCAGCAGCCTCCCTAGCGGGTCCCTTCAGACCCAGTACTTC. Translated, it gives CASSLPSGSLQTQYF.

This chain connects TRBV7-2 to TRBJ2-7; 7 bases are shared with TRBD1. The CDR3 has 14 residues. V gave up 11 bases and J gave up 7 bases; unmatched junction bases: 17. From germline, CDR1 is SGHTA and CDR2 FQGNSA. The DNA for the CDR3 is TGTGCCTGCACCCTAGGGGGCCCCCGGTGGGAGCAGTACTTC. Its translation: CACTLGGPRWEQYF.

With regard to this clonotype: This could be a read error, since a much larger clone is one nucleotide away. The CDR3 protein is CASSRFGASGELFF. The DNA of the CDR3 is TGTGCTAGCAGCCGGTTTGGCGCCTCCGGGGAGCTGTTTTTT. The chain links TRBV28 to TRBJ2-2, with D uncertain. The CDR3 contains 14 residues. Germline values: CDR1 MDHEN, CDR2 SYDVKM.

The rearrangement joins TRBV9 to TRBJ2-5; TRBD1 or TRBD2 may be the D gene (6 bases each). The CDR3 runs 16 residues. Trimming left V 0 bases short and J 1 base short, with 13 bases between. Germline assignment: CDR1 SGDLS and CDR2 YYNGEE. The CDR3 DNA follows: TGTGCCAGCAGCGTAGGGGCACAGGGAGGCCAAGAGACCCAGTACTTC. Protein product: CASSVGAQGGQETQYF. Full variable domain (missing parts from reference TRBV9 and TRBJ2-5): DSGVTQTPKHLITATGQRVTLRCSPRSGDLSVYWYQQSLDQGLQFLIQYYNGEERAKGNILERFSAQQFPDLHSELNLSSLELGDSALYFCASSVGAQGGQETQYFGPGTRLLVL.

The table lists this clonotype with many counts. The rearrangement joins TRBV27 to TRBJ2-7; 14 nucleotides match TRBD2. CDR3 length: 16 amino acids. In germline, CDR1 is MNHEY, CDR2 SMNVEV (reference sequence). J lost 4 bases, V lost 6 bases, and 8 bases had no gene match. The CDR3 DNA is TGTGCCAGCAGCCGGGGACTAGCGGGAGTTCAGTACGAGCAGTACTTC. This sequence encodes CASSRGLAGVQYEQYF.